The subject of this entry is one T cell receptor (beta chain). This clonotype turned up a few times. Its specific antigen is unknown. No much larger clonotype is one base removed from it; base qualities were not supplied. The data were obtained in a study of neurological immune-mediated disorders (dated by TCRdb to about 2019). For the wider study: Among the approximately 34 multiple sclerosis patients, relapsing-remitting MS was present in approximately 31 and secondary progressive MS was present in 3. Longitudinal samples, technical triplicates and paired sorted CD4+ and CD8+ T-cell subsets, alongside PBMC samples, were included among the 106 TCR-beta libraries. Peripheral blood TCR-beta repertoires from patients with HTLV-I-associated myelopathy (HAM/TSP), patients with multiple sclerosis, and healthy controls were compared in the study using UMI-based sequencing. The cohort included some 66 subjects: approximately 14 with HAM/TSP, about 34 with multiple sclerosis, and about 20 healthy controls.

The study at large found these results: In phylogenetic analysis, the repertoires of 18 of 34 MS patients grouped into a cluster of related CDR3 sequences, which suggests a possible signature at the repertoire level. TCR clonal expansion was greatest in HAM/TSP patients and smallest in MS patients, who ranked below even healthy controls. No identical CDR3 amino acid sequences were shared among expanded clones across subjects, suggesting private TCR-beta repertoires in all groups. No clinical or MRI features were associated with the MS cluster, and the authors said that larger cohorts are needed.

For unsorted PBMC libraries, 2 million PBMCs were used after storage in RNAlater at -80 degrees C until RNA extraction. The multiple sclerosis patients were enrolled in a US clinical protocol that used magnetic resonance imaging to evaluate disease progression. Peripheral blood underwent Ficoll-Hypaque density gradient centrifugation to isolate PBMCs, which were then cryopreserved in liquid nitrogen. cDNA synthesis used template-switch 5'RACE with a primer carrying a 10-nucleotide random unique molecular identifier tagging each TCR transcript. Over 170 million TCR-beta sequences, covering 15-18 subjects, were produced in each sequencing run. The RNeasy kit was used for extraction of total RNA. Using the KAPA Real-time Library Amplification kit, TCR-beta VDJ regions were amplified with primers for the TCR constant region and the 5'RACE anchor. A first PCR added sample indexes and Illumina adaptors, and a second PCR then raised library yield. After purification with Ampure beads, the TCR product of roughly 650 bp was size-selected on a 2% E-gel SizeSelection system. Before pooling, library quality was assessed on a Bioanalyzer, concentration was determined with Qubit, and library quantification was performed with the Kapa Library Quantification kit. Paired-end 2 x 150 bp sequencing of the libraries was performed on an Illumina HiSeq 2500. To increase sequence diversity, about 23-30% phiX was spiked into each library pool. The paper's processing steps were these. Quality-filtered reads were processed with the UMI-based MiGEC pipeline, and over 75% of raw TCR sequences were removed by the MiGEC pipeline during error correction. VDJ genes were aligned to IMGT germline references, and clonotypes were defined by unique CDR3 amino acid sequence plus V-J genes. Clonal expansion, Shannon diversity, and CDR3 relatedness (CalcPairwiseDistances, ClusterSamples) were evaluated with VDJtools, and phylogenetic trees were built with CLCbio workbench. Expanded clones were defined as having at least 8 unique UMIs, based on coefficient-of-variation modelling across technical triplicates. The public reads were reanalyzed by TCRdb: fastp trimming at Q25, MiXCR alignment, in-frame beta chains only. Every entry covers one CDR3 protein and lists the most common genes and DNA from its rows. TCRdb's processing, not the study's, gives the V and J calls here. The table for this sample lists 71,000 or so distinct CDR3 sequences; 4% to 6% of them were counted only once. Jointly, the top ten make up 2% to 2.5% of the sample.

V is cut by 3 bases and J by 6 bases, and the space between the germline ends is 6 bases. CDR3 length: 12 amino acids, cysteine to phenylalanine. CDR3 DNA is the only sequence kept; it has 36 bases, read in frame from the first base. Sequences LGHNA (CDR1) and YNFKEQ (CDR2) are obtained from the germline V gene. The rearranged segments are TRBV4-2 and TRBJ2-1, with a tentative D gene TRBD1 over 5 matching bases. The specimen sequenced was PBMCs. The source of this sequence is a woman in her twenties or thirties with multiple sclerosis. The sequenced DNA: TGTGCCAGCAGCCACGACAGCAATGAGCAGTTCTTC. This gives the protein CASSHDSNEQFF.